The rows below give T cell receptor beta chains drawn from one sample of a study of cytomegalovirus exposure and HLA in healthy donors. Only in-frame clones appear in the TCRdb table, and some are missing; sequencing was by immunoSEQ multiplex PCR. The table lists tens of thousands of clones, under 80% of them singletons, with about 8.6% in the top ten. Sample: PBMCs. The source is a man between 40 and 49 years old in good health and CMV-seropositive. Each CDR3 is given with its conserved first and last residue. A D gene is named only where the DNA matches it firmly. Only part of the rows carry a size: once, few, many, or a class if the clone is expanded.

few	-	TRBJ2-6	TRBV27	CASSPLPSGANVLTF	TGTGCCAGCAGTCCCCTCCCCTCTGGGGCCAACGTCCTGACTTTC
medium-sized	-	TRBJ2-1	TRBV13	CASSPRDFSNEQFF	TGTGCCAGCAGCCCCCGGGACTTTTCCAATGAGCAGTTCTTC
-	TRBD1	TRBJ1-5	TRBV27	CASSYRTGDQPQHF	TGTGCCAGCAGCTATAGGACAGGGGATCAGCCCCAGCATTTT
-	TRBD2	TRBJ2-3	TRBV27	CASSPRAGGLGSTDTQYF	TGTGCCAGCAGTCCTAGGGCGGGGGGCCTTGGTAGCACAGATACGCAGTATTTT
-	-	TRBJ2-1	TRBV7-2	CASSLGQRNEQFF	TGTGCCAGCAGCTTAGGTCAGCGCAATGAGCAGTTCTTC
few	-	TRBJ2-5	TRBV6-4	CASSSLGGQETQYF	TGTGCCAGCAGTAGCCTCGGCGGGCAAGAGACCCAGTACTTC
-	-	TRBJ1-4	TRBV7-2	CASSFYRSTNEKLFF	TGTGCCAGCAGCTTTTACCGGTCTACTAATGAAAAACTGTTTTTT
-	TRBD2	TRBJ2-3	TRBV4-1	CASSQVSSGGTDTQYF	TGCGCCAGCAGCCAAGTGTCTAGCGGGGGCACAGATACGCAGTATTTT
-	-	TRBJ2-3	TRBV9	CASSEQGSLSTDTQYF	TGTGCCAGCAGCGAACAGGGTTCTCTTAGCACAGATACGCAGTATTTT
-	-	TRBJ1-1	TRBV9	CASSVGTTSNTEAFF	TGTGCCAGCAGCGTAGGGACTACTTCGAACACTGAAGCTTTCTTT
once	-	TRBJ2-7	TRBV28	CASSLRGGYEQYF	TGTGCCAGCAGTTTGCGGGGCGGGTACGAGCAGTACTTC
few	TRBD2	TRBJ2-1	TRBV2	CASTNQRDSGSYNEQFF	TGTGCCAGCACGAACCAAAGGGATAGCGGGAGCTACAATGAGCAGTTCTTC
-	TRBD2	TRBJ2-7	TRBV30	CAILAGGLNEQYF	TGTGCCATCCTAGCGGGGGGGCTGAACGAGCAGTACTTC
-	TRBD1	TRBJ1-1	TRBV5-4	CASSLWRTGDTEAFF	TGTGCCAGCAGCTTGTGGCGGACAGGGGACACTGAAGCTTTCTTT
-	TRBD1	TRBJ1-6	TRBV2	CASSEDRGGNSPLHF	TGTGCCAGCAGTGAGGACAGGGGCGGGAATTCACCCCTCCACTTT
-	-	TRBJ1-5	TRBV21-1	CASSKRNTSDQPQHF	TGTGCCAGCAGCAAAAGGAACACGAGCGATCAGCCCCAGCATTTT
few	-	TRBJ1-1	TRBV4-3	CASSQDPQKVEAFF	TGCGCCAGCAGCCAAGATCCACAGAAGGTAGAAGCTTTCTTT
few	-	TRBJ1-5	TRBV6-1	CASSSSGTNQPQHF	TGTGCCAGCAGTTCCTCCGGGACAAATCAGCCCCAGCATTTT
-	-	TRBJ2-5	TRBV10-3	CAISESGAQETQYF	TGTGCCATCAGTGAGTCTGGGGCTCAAGAGACCCAGTACTTC
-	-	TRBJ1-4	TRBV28	CASSLDVPVEKLFF	TGTGCCAGCAGTTTAGATGTCCCAGTTGAAAAACTGTTTTTT
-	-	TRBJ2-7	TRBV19	CASSIEGKRRTYEQYF	TGTGCCAGTAGCATCGAAGGCAAGCGGAGGACCTACGAGCAGTACTTC
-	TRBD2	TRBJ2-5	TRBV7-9	CASSLTSGRWETQYF	TGTGCCAGCAGCTTAACTAGCGGGAGATGGGAGACCCAGTACTTC
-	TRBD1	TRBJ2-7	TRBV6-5	CASSYGRQGAREQYF	TGTGCCAGCAGTTACGGGCGGCAGGGGGCGCGGGAGCAGTACTTC
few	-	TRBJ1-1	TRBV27	CASRTGTGYTNEAFF	TGTGCCAGCAGAACCGGGACTGGCTATACGAATGAAGCTTTCTTT
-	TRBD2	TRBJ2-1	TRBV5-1	CASSFTSGGPSSYNEQFF	TGCGCCAGCAGCTTCACTAGCGGGGGGCCCAGCTCCTACAATGAGCAGTTCTTC
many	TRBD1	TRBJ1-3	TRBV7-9	CASSLSATGQNTIYF	TGTGCCAGCAGCTTATCCGCGACAGGGCAAAACACCATATATTTT
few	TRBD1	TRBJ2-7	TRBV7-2	CASSSTGAYEQYF	TGTGCCAGCAGTTCAACAGGGGCCTACGAGCAGTACTTC
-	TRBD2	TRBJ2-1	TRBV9	CASSLSGGQGNEQFF	TGTGCCAGCAGCCTTAGCGGGGGCCAGGGCAATGAGCAGTTCTTC
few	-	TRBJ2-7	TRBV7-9	CASSLPYVSSYEQYF	TGTGCCAGCAGCTTACCTTACGTGAGCTCCTACGAGCAGTACTTC
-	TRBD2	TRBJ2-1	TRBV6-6	CASLPSGSYNEQFF	TGTGCCAGCCTCCCTAGCGGCTCCTACAATGAGCAGTTCTTC
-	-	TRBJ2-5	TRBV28	CASSPGYQETQYF	TGTGCCAGCAGTCCAGGGTACCAAGAGACCCAGTACTTC
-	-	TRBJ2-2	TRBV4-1	CASSQTGRGTGELFF	TGCGCCAGCAGCCAGACGGGTAGGGGCACCGGGGAGCTGTTTTTT
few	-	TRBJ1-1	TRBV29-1	CSVHRRAQTEAFF	TGCAGCGTCCACCGGCGGGCACAAACTGAAGCTTTCTTT
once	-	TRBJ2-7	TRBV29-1	CSARRRGNYEQYF	TGCAGCGCCCGTAGAAGGGGGAACTACGAGCAGTACTTC
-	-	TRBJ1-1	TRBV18	CASSPLGGGGLDTEAFF	TGTGCCAGCTCACCTTTGGGCGGGGGCGGGTTGGACACTGAAGCTTTCTTT
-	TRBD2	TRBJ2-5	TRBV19	CASKGSSGAETQYF	TGTGCCAGTAAGGGGAGTAGCGGGGCCGAGACCCAGTACTTC
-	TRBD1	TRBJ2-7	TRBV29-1	CSVVHLDRGYEQYF	TGCAGCGTTGTCCATTTGGACAGGGGCTACGAGCAGTACTTC
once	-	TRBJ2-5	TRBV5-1	CASSLTGIGETQYF	TGCGCCAGCAGCTTAACAGGGATCGGGGAGACCCAGTACTTC